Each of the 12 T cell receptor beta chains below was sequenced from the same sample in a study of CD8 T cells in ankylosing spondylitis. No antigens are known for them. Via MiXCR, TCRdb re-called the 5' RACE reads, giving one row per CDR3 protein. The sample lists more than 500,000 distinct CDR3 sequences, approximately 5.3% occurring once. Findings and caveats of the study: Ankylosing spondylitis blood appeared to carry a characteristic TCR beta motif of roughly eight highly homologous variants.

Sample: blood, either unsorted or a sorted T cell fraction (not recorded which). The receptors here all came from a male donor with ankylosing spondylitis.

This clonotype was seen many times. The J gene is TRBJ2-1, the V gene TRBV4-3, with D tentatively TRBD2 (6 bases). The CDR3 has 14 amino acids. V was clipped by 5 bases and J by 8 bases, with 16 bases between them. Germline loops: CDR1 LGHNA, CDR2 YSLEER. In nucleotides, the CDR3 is TGCGCCAGCAGCGTCGGGCCAGGCGGGGATGAGCAGTTCTTC. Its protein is CASSVGPGGDEQFF.

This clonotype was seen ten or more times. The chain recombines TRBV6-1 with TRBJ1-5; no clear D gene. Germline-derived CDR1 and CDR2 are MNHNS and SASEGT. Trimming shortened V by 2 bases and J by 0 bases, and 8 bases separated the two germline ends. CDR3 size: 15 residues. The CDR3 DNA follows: TGTGCCAGCAGTGAAAGATGGGTTAGCAATCAGCCCCAGCATTTT. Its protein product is CASSERWVSNQPQHF.

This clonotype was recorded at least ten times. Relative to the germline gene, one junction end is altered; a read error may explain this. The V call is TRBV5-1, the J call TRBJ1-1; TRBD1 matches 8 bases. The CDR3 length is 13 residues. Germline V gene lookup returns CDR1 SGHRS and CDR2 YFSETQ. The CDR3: CASSIGGQGAEYF. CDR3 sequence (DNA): TGCGCCAGCAGCATTGGAGGGCAGGGGGCGGAGTACTTT.

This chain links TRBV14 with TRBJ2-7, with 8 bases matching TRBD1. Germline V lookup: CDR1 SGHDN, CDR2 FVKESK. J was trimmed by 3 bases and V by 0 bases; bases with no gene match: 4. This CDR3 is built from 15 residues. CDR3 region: CASSQDSGQDYEQYF. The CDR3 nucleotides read TGTGCCAGCAGCCAAGATTCGGGACAGGACTACGAGCAGTACTTC.

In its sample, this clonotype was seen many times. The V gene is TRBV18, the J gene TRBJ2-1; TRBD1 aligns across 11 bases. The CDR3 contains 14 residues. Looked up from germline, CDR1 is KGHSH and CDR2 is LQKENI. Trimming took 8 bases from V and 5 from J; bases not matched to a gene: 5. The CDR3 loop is CASRGQGGHNEQFF. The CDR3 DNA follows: TGTGCCAGCCGGGGACAGGGGGGGCACAATGAGCAGTTCTTC.

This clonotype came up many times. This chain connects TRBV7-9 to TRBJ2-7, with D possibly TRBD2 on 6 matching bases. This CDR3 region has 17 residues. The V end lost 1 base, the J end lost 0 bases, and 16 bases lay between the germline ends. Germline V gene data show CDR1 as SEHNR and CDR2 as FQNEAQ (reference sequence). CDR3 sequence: CASSLVGPGENSYEQYF. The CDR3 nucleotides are TGTGCCAGCAGCTTAGTCGGCCCGGGGGAAAACTCCTACGAGCAGTACTTC.

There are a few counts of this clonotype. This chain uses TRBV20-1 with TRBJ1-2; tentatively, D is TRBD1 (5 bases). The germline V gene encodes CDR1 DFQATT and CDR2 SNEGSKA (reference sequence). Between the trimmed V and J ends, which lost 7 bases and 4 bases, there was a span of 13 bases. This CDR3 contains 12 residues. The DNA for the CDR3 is TGCAGTGGACGGGGGGACGCCTATGGCTACACCTTC. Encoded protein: CSGRGDAYGYTF.

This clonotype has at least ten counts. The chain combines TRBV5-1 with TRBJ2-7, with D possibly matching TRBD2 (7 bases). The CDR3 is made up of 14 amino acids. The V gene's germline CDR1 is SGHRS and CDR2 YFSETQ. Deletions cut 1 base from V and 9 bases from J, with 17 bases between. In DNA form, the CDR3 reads TGCGCCAGCAGCTTGTCCGGGGGGCCACTCTGGCAGTACTTC. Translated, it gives CASSLSGGPLWQYF.

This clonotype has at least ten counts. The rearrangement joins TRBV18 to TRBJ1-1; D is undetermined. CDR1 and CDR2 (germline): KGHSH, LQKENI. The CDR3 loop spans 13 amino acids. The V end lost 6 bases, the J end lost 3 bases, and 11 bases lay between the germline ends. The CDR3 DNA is TGTGCCAGCTCTAGAACCCGGGACACTGAAGCTTTCTTT. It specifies CASSRTRDTEAFF. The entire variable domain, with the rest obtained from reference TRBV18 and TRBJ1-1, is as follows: NAGVMQNPRHLVRRRGQEARLRCSPMKGHSHVYWYRQLPEEGLKFMVYLQKENIIDESGMPKERFSAEFPKEGPSILRIQQVVRGDSAAYFCASSRTRDTEAFFGQGTRLTVV.

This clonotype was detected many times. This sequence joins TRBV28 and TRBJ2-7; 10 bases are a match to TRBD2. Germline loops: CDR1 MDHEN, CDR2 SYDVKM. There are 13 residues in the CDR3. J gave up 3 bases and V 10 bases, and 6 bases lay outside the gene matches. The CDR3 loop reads CATRAGGDYEQYF. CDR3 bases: TGTGCCACGCGAGCGGGAGGGGACTACGAGCAGTACTTC. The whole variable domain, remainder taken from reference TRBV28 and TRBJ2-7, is DVKVTQSSRYLVKRTGEKVFLECVQDMDHENMFWYRQDPGLGLRLIYFSYDVKMKEKGDIPEGYSVSREKKERFSLILESASTNQTSMYLCATRAGGDYEQYFGPGTRLTVT.

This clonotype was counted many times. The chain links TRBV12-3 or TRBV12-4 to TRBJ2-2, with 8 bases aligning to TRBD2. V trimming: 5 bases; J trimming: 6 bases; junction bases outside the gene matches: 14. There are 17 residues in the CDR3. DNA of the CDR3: TGTGCCAGCAGTGGGATTGGAGCGGGAGTTTTCCCCGGGGAGCTGTTTTTT. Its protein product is CASSGIGAGVFPGELFF.

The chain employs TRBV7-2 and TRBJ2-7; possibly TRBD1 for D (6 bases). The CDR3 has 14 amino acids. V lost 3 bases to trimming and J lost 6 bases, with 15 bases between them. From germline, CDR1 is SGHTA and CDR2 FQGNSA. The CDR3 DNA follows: TGTGCCAGCAGCTTCATACAGGGATTTAGCGAGCAGTACTTC. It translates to CASSFIQGFSEQYF.